A selection of T cell receptor beta chains follows, all from one sample in a study of CD8+ T cells in alopecia areata. Sequencing was performed with immunoSEQ multiplex PCR; in TCRdb, only in-frame clones are kept and a portion is missing. The repertoire holds approximately 110,000 clones, with roughly 50% as singletons. The specimen was CD8+ T cells sorted from blood, collected at week 24, from a patient treated with tofacitinib. The receptors were gathered from a human donor with alopecia areata. Each CDR3 is given with its conserved first and last residue. D genes are given only for firm matches. Clone size is not always given. Where it is, it says once, few, many or a class for expanded clones.

NA TRBJ2-1 TRBV29-1 TRBD1 TGCAGCGTTGAGGGCTCCGGGACAGGGTGGCACAATGAGCAGTTCTTC CSVEGSGTGWHNEQFF
NA TRBJ2-6 TRBV13 NA TGTGCCAGCAGCTTAGAGGCGGACTCTGGGGCCAACGTCCTGACTTTC CASSLEADSGANVLTF
once TRBJ1-1 TRBV7-3 TRBD1 TGTGCCAGCAGCACCTATCAGGGGGCTGAAGCTTTCTTT CASSTYQGAEAFF
few TRBJ1-6 TRBV7-6 NA TGTGCCAGCAGCTCGGAGCCCGATAATTCACCCCTCCACTTT CASSSEPDNSPLHF
NA TRBJ2-5 TRBV2 NA TGTGCCAGCAGTGATAACGGGGAGACCCAGTACTTC CASSDNGETQYF
many TRBJ2-7 TRBV5-4 NA TGTGCCAGCAGCAAAGGGACGGGCTCCTACGAGCAGTACTTC CASSKGTGSYEQYF
NA TRBJ2-4 TRBV6-1 NA TGTGCCAGCAGTGACATCCTTCAAAACATTCAGTACTTC CASSDILQNIQYF
NA TRBJ2-1 TRBV9 NA TGTGCCAGCAGCGTACAGGGGATGGCCAATGAGCAGTTCTTC CASSVQGMANEQFF
NA TRBJ1-5 TRBV6-5 NA TGTGCCAGCAGTCTTTACCGGCATAACAATCAGCCCCAGCATTTT CASSLYRHNNQPQHF
NA TRBJ2-1 TRBV7-2 NA TGTGCCAGCAGCTTAGGTTGGGGTAATGAGCAGTTCTTC CASSLGWGNEQFF
few TRBJ1-2 TRBV30 NA TGTGCCTGGAGTTCGGGGACCACTTATGGCTACACCTTC CAWSSGTTYGYTF
NA TRBJ1-2 TRBV5-1 NA TGCGCCAGCAGCTTGCCACCCTATGGCTACACCTTC CASSLPPYGYTF
NA TRBJ2-7 TRBV4-1 NA TGCGCCAGCAGCCAAGGGCCGATAAAATACTACGAGCAGTACTTC CASSQGPIKYYEQYF
NA TRBJ2-7 TRBV27 TRBD1 TGTGCCAGCTCCGGGACAGGATCTTTGGGCGAGCAGTACTTC CASSGTGSLGEQYF
NA TRBJ1-2 TRBV4-3 NA TGCGCCAGCAGCCAGTTTCAGGGAAGTGTTTATGGCTACACCTTC CASSQFQGSVYGYTF
NA TRBJ2-3 TRBV4-3 NA TGCGCCAGCAGCCAAGATTGGGCAGGGGGGACAGATACGCAGTATTTT CASSQDWAGGTDTQYF
NA TRBJ2-3 TRBV4-1 NA TGCGCCAGCAGCCAAGATCTAGAAGATACGCAGTATTTT CASSQDLEDTQYF
NA TRBJ2-3 TRBV7-9 NA TGTGCCAGCAGCTGGGCGGGGAGCTTCACAGATACGCAGTATTTT CASSWAGSFTDTQYF
NA TRBJ2-2 TRBV19 TRBD1 TGTGCCAGTTCCGGGACAGGGGTCACCGGGGAGCTGTTTTTT CASSGTGVTGELFF
NA TRBJ2-7 TRBV6-5 NA TGTGCCAGCAGTTACTCGGGCCCCTACGAGCAGTACTTC CASSYSGPYEQYF
NA TRBJ2-2 TRBV27 TRBD2 TGTGCCAGCAGTTTTTTGTCTAGCGGGGGACCCACCGGGGAGCTGTTTTTT CASSFLSSGGPTGELFF
NA TRBJ2-7 TRBV27 TRBD1 TGTGCCAGCCCTCGGGACAGGGGCCTCTTTGTGCAGTACTTC CASPRDRGLFVQYF
NA TRBJ1-1 TRBV25-1 NA TGTGCCAGCAGGGGGGCCGGGGATGGTGAAGCTTTCTTT CASRGAGDGEAFF
few TRBJ2-7 TRBV13 NA TGTGCCAGCAGCGGCCCGGGGGCTTACGAGCAGTACTTC CASSGPGAYEQYF
NA TRBJ2-1 TRBV4-1 NA TGCGCCAGCAGCCAAGAACCGCGGGGAGGGGGTGAGCAGTTCTTC CASSQEPRGGGEQFF
NA TRBJ2-7 TRBV4-1 TRBD1 TGCGCCAGCAGCCAGGGGGACAGCTCCTACGAGCAGTACTTC CASSQGDSSYEQYF
NA TRBJ1-3 TRBV13 TRBD1 TGTGCCAGCAGCCGGGACAGGGAAGGAAACACCATATATTTT CASSRDREGNTIYF
NA TRBJ2-5 TRBV14 NA TGTGCCAGCAGCCAAGTGACCTGGGAGACCCAGTACTTC CASSQVTWETQYF
NA TRBJ2-3 TRBV4-1 NA TGCGCCAGCAGCCAAGATACAGATACGCAGTATTTT CASSQDTDTQYF
NA TRBJ1-2 TRBV7-9 NA TGTGCCAGCAGCTTAATAGAGGGGGGTTATTATGGCTACACCTTC CASSLIEGGYYGYTF
NA TRBJ1-1 TRBV30 NA TGTGCCTGGAGTGTGGGGGGTCACACTGAAGCTTTCTTT CAWSVGGHTEAFF
NA TRBJ2-7 TRBV30 TRBD1 TGTGCCTGGAGTCAGGACAGGGCCGACGAGCAGTACTTC CAWSQDRADEQYF
NA TRBJ2-3 TRBV15 NA TGTGCCACCAGCAGAGGGGACGGGGACACAGATACGCAGTATTTT CATSRGDGDTDTQYF
NA TRBJ1-1 TRBV30 TRBD1 TGTGCCTGGCAGATCCTCGGGACAGGGGACACCGAAGCTTTCTTT CAWQILGTGDTEAFF